This T cell receptor (beta chain) was recorded in a study of CD4 T cells in relation to SARS-CoV-2 and coronaviruses. TCRdb's table, derived via immunoSEQ multiplex PCR, lists solely in-frame clones and lacks some. In the table there are tens of thousands of clones, 85% to 90% of which are singletons. Germline V gene sequence: CDR1 SNHLY, CDR2 FYNNEI. CDR3 length: 14 residues. V shed 7 bases and J shed 1 base, with 11 bases lying between them. The sample consisted of memory CD4+ T cells from PBMCs. The chain is built from TRBV2 and TRBJ1-5; D may be TRBD1 (6 bases). This TCR came from an adult with COVID-19. This chain's CDR3 is CASKGGGSNQPQHF. CDR3 coding DNA: TGTGCCAGCAAGGGGGGAGGCAGCAATCAGCCCCAGCATTTT.